This is a list of T cell receptor beta chains from one sample in a study of T-cell memory formation after mild COVID-19. TCRdb called the 5' RACE reads again in MiXCR, with one record for every CDR3 protein. The table has over 450,000 distinct CDR3 sequences, roughly 22% seen once; the top ten hold around 12%. The sample comprised PBMCs or a T cell subset sorted from them (not recorded which). The receptors shown here come from an adult woman who had mild COVID-19 (a few samples of this study predate the infection). Cell type and time point are not known. Both conserved end residues are part of each CDR3. The order of the fields is clone size, J gene, D gene, V gene, CDR3 DNA, CDR3 protein. A D gene is named only where the DNA matches it firmly. The listing skips clone size in some rows; elsewhere it reads once, few, many or a size class.

- | TRBJ2-1 | - | TRBV20-1 | TGCAGTGCTAGAGTCCTAGGGAATTACAATGAGCAGTTCTTC | CSARVLGNYNEQFF
many | TRBJ2-7 | - | TRBV7-9 | TGTGCCAGCAGGCCCCGTGGGTCGGGCGAGCAGTACTTC | CASRPRGSGEQYF
few | TRBJ2-1 | - | TRBV7-8 | TGTGCCAGCAGCCTACGGGGGGACAGAATCTACAATGAGCAGTTCTTC | CASSLRGDRIYNEQFF
- | TRBJ2-2 | TRBD1 | TRBV12-3/TRBV12-4 | TGTGCCAGCAGCCATGGACAGGGGGCGAACACCGGGGAGCTGTTTTTT | CASSHGQGANTGELFF
few | TRBJ1-4 | - | TRBV6-1 | TGTGCCAGCAGTGACACCACAACTAATGAAAAACTGTTTTTT | CASSDTTTNEKLFF
- | TRBJ1-6 | - | TRBV5-6 | TGTGCCAGCACCTTCTACAGGCCCTATAATTCACCCCTCCACTTT | CASTFYRPYNSPLHF
- | TRBJ2-1 | - | TRBV24-1 | TGTGCCACCAGTGATTTTCAAGGGTGGGATGAGCAGTTCTTC | CATSDFQGWDEQFF
- | TRBJ1-1 | - | TRBV7-8 | TGTGCCAGCAGCGAACTCCAGGGGAGTCAAGCTTTCTTT | CASSELQGSQAFF
- | TRBJ2-2 | - | TRBV24-1 | TGTGCCACCAGTGATAAGGCAGGGCAGGTCACCGGGGAGCTGTTTTTT | CATSDKAGQVTGELFF
once | TRBJ2-2 | - | TRBV12-3/TRBV12-4 | TGTGCCAGCCTCGAGGAACTAGCTTTCACCGGGGAGCTGTTTTTT | CASLEELAFTGELFF
few | TRBJ1-5 | - | TRBV7-2 | TGTGCCAGCAGCTTAGAAGGGACAATGGATCAGCCCCAGCATTTT | CASSLEGTMDQPQHF
- | TRBJ2-3 | - | TRBV30 | TGTGCCTGGAGCCTAGGCAGATCGGGTGGACCAGATACGCAGTATTTT | CAWSLGRSGGPDTQYF
- | TRBJ2-3 | - | TRBV9 | TGTGCCAGCAGCGTAGGTAGACCAGTTACATCTAGCACAGATACGCAGTATTTT | CASSVGRPVTSSTDTQYF
few | TRBJ2-7 | - | TRBV4-1 | TGCGCCAGCAGCCTAAGGGACGGAAACTCCTACGAGCAGTACTTC | CASSLRDGNSYEQYF
few | TRBJ2-1 | - | TRBV6-5 | TGTGCCAGCAGTTACACTTGGACGAGGATCGATGAGCAGTTCTTC | CASSYTWTRIDEQFF
- | TRBJ1-1 | TRBD1 | TRBV7-6 | TGTGCCAGCAGCGGCCCCGGGGACAGGGGTGAAGCTTTCTTT | CASSGPGDRGEAFF
few | TRBJ1-1 | - | TRBV11-2 | TGTGCCAGCAGCCACGTAGGAACTACAGGGAACCCTGAAGCTTTCTTT | CASSHVGTTGNPEAFF
- | TRBJ2-7 | - | TRBV2 | TGTGCCAGCATCCCGAGGTACGGGACCTCCTACGAGCAGTACTTC | CASIPRYGTSYEQYF
few | TRBJ1-2 | - | TRBV9 | TGTGCCAGCAGACCTCAGACAGGCTCGAACTATGGCTACACCTTC | CASRPQTGSNYGYTF
few | TRBJ2-1 | - | TRBV7-9 | TGTGCCAGCAGCCAGAAAAAGCCCGGGGGCGGGCAGTTCTTC | CASSQKKPGGGQFF
many | TRBJ2-1 | - | TRBV10-3 | TGTGCCATCAGTGGGATAGCAGGGGGCGGGAGGGGCAATGAGCAGTTCTTC | CAISGIAGGGRGNEQFF
- | TRBJ1-1 | - | TRBV5-6 | TGTGCCAGCAGCTTGGCCCGCCGGACTGAAGCTTTCTTT | CASSLARRTEAFF
many | TRBJ2-7 | - | TRBV6-6 | TGTGCCAGCACCCCGGAGGGGGGCTACGAGCAGTACTTC | CASTPEGGYEQYF
few | TRBJ1-5 | TRBD1 | TRBV10-3 | TGTGCCATCAGGGACCGGGACAGGGATCAGCCCCAGCATTTT | CAIRDRDRDQPQHF
many | TRBJ2-3 | TRBD2 | TRBV6-4 | TGTGCCAGCAGAGAGGGACTAGCCTTGAGAGATACGCAGTATTTT | CASREGLALRDTQYF
- | TRBJ1-3 | - | TRBV5-4 | TGTGCCAGCAGCGGCGCCCCGGCTGGAAACACCATATATTTT | CASSGAPAGNTIYF
- | TRBJ2-5 | - | TRBV30 | TGTGCCTGGTTACGCCGCGGGAAGGGAAGGGTAGAGACCCAGTACTTC | CAWLRRGKGRVETQYF
- | TRBJ2-3 | TRBD2 | TRBV15 | TGTGCCACAAGGACTAGCCGTAGCACAGATACGCAGTATTTT | CATRTSRSTDTQYF